Below are 27 T cell receptor beta chains sequenced from a single sample in a study of T cells in Graves' hyperthyroidism and ophthalmopathy. The investigators amplified TCR beta CDR3 regions from RNA transcripts. The primer set for the first-round RT-PCR of the TCR CDR3 was HTBI. One entry per CDR3 protein results from TCRdb running MiXCR on the multiplex PCR reads. The repertoire holds a few hundred thousand distinct CDR3 sequences, with about 22% as singletons. The sequencing sample was made of blood. Receptors were obtained from an older woman with Graves' ophthalmopathy.

This clonotype has just a few counts. The chain couples TRBV10-3 to TRBJ1-2; the match to TRBD1 covers 7 bases. Per the germline V gene, CDR1 is ENHRY and CDR2 is SYGVKD. The junction had 6 bases not matched to a gene; V was cut back by 5 bases and J by 6 bases. This CDR3 is built from 13 residues. CDR3 in DNA: TGTGCCATCAGTTTCGGGCAGGGGGATGGCTACACCTTC. It translates to CAISFGQGDGYTF.

In this sample, this clonotype turned up a few times. The rearrangement uses TRBV7-3 and TRBJ2-3; 10 bases are a match to TRBD2. This CDR3 spans 17 amino acids. Germline CDR1 and CDR2: SGHTA and FQGTGA. V was pared by 0 bases and J by 5 bases, with 8 bases of the junction left unmatched. CDR3 residues: CASSLTSSGSGIDTQYF. CDR3 DNA sequence: TGTGCCAGCAGCTTAACTTCTAGCGGGAGCGGGATAGATACGCAGTATTTT.

The rearrangement joins TRBV28 to TRBJ1-2; unclear D gene. Trimming shortened V by 3 bases and J by 6 bases, and 14 bases separated the two germline ends. Germline values: CDR1 MDHEN, CDR2 SYDVKM. The CDR3 has 14 residues. DNA for the CDR3: TGTGCCAGCAGTTTTTATTCGGGTCGGCATGGCTACACCTTC. Translated: CASSFYSGRHGYTF.

This clonotype was found many times. The V call is TRBV28, the J call TRBJ1-5; possibly TRBD1 for D (6 bases). Trimming shortened V by 8 bases and J by 0 bases, and 29 bases separated the two germline ends. Germline assignment: CDR1 MDHEN and CDR2 SYDVKM. The length of the CDR3 is 20 residues. CDR3: CASLIGGGQGPVSSNQPQHF. The CDR3 DNA follows: TGTGCCAGCCTTATTGGGGGGGGGCAGGGGCCTGTAAGTAGCAATCAGCCCCAGCATTTT.

This chain links TRBV5-1 with TRBJ2-1, with D unresolved. The germline V gene has CDR1 SGHRS and CDR2 YFSETQ. The V end was cut by 1 base, the J end by 7 bases, with 9 bases between. The CDR3 has 13 residues. The CDR3 DNA reads TGCGCCAGCAGCTTGAATCAAGGAAATGAGCAGTTCTTC. The encoded protein is CASSLNQGNEQFF.

Ten or more counts support this clonotype. The chain links TRBV10-2 to TRBJ2-7; 7 bases map to TRBD2. V lost 7 bases and J lost 3; bases outside the gene matches: 3. CDR3 length: 12 amino acids. Germline CDR1 reads WSHSY; CDR2 reads SAAADI. CDR3 sequence reads: CASTSGVYEQYF. In DNA, the CDR3 is TGCGCCAGCACAAGCGGGGTCTACGAGCAGTACTTC.

This clonotype turned up a few times. A much larger clone lies a single base off, so this may be a read error. The V call is TRBV2, the J call TRBJ1-5, with TRBD1 matching over 8 bases. Per germline, CDR1 SNHLY and CDR2 FYNNEI. The CDR3 runs 17 residues. The CDR3: CASSKTLDRVSNQPPHF. The CDR3 bases are TGTGCCAGCTCGAAGACATTGGACAGGGTCAGCAATCAGCCCCCGCATTTT.

V and J are TRBV20-1 and TRBJ1-5, with D maybe TRBD1 (6 bases). This CDR3 region has 14 residues. The V end was cut by 2 bases, the J end by 0 bases, with 8 bases between. Germline lookup yields CDR1 DFQATT and CDR2 SNEGSKA (reference sequence). The CDR3 protein is CSARRGYSNQPQHF. CDR3 DNA: TGCAGTGCTAGAAGGGGGTATAGCAATCAGCCCCAGCATTTT.

Many counts were recorded for this clonotype. V is TRBV7-2 and J is TRBJ2-2; no clear D. Trimming removed 3 bases at V and 1 base at J, with 9 bases between. Per germline, CDR1 SGHTA and CDR2 FQGNSA. This CDR3 region has 15 residues. DNA for the CDR3: TGTGCCAGCAGCTTGTTTGGACGGAACACCGGGGAGCTGTTTTTT. Encoded protein: CASSLFGRNTGELFF.

This clonotype was detected a few times. The rearrangement links TRBV12-3 or TRBV12-4 to TRBJ2-4; D gene uncertain. The CDR3 runs to 16 residues. V lost 2 bases to trimming and J lost 4 bases, with 15 bases between them. This chain's CDR3 is CASSLIALPGKNIQYF. The CDR3 DNA follows: TGTGCCAGCAGTTTAATAGCACTTCCGGGTAAAAACATTCAGTACTTC.

With respect to this clonotype: A junction end diverges from the germline sequence, so it may reflect a read error. V usage is TRBV4-3 and J usage is TRBJ1-4; the D is unclear. Germline CDR1 LGHNA, CDR2 YSLEER. The length of the CDR3 is 14 residues. The CDR3 is CASSQGQLNEKLFF. The CDR3 coding sequence is TGCGCCAGCAGCCAAGGTCAGCTTAATGAGAAACTGTTTTTT.

This clonotype has a count of ten or more. The V call is TRBV6-1, the J call TRBJ1-1; no firm D call. The CDR3 has 16 residues. From germline, CDR1 is MNHNS and CDR2 SASEGT. Between the trimmed V and J ends, which lost 2 bases and 4 bases, there was a span of 17 bases. CDR3 in DNA: TGTGCCAGCAGTGAACGAGTAAGGCGGGAGGTCACTGAAGCTTTCTTT. This sequence encodes CASSERVRREVTEAFF.

This clonotype was detected only a few times. The rearrangement uses TRBV14 and TRBJ2-5, with D unresolved. The CDR3 has 14 residues. Germline V gene sequence: CDR1 SGHDN, CDR2 FVKESK. The germline V and J ends were trimmed by 5 bases and 4 bases, with 14 bases remaining between them. In DNA, the CDR3 is TGTGCCAGCAGCAAAATCGACCGATTAGAGACCCAGTACTTC. It specifies CASSKIDRLETQYF.

The chain has TRBV11-1 and TRBJ1-1; TRBD1 matches at 11 bases. This CDR3 spans 15 amino acids. Germline loops: CDR1 SGHAT, CDR2 FQDESV (reference sequence). The J segment lost 5 bases and the V segment lost 5 bases, leaving 7 bases of the junction unmatched. CDR3 sequence: CASSADRGLETEAFF. The DNA for the CDR3 is TGTGCCAGCAGCGCGGACAGGGGGCTGGAGACTGAAGCTTTCTTT.

In its sample, this clonotype was seen a few times. The chain links TRBV14 to TRBJ2-1, with 14 nucleotides matching TRBD2. The CDR3 contains 19 residues. Germline V gene lookup returns CDR1 SGHDN and CDR2 FVKESK. V lost 3 bases, J lost 3 bases, and 10 bases stayed unmatched. The CDR3 region has the DNA TGTGCCAGCAGCCAGGTAGTTGGACTAGCGGGAGGTATCTACAATGAGCAGTTCTTC. It specifies CASSQVVGLAGGIYNEQFF.

This clonotype is a singleton in its sample. The chain uses TRBV12-3 or TRBV12-4 and TRBJ2-3, with no clear D. V was pared by 6 bases and J by 7 bases, with 11 bases between. The CDR3 contains 12 residues. CDR3 residues: CASRPDLYTQYF. The CDR3 bases are TGTGCCAGCAGACCCGACTTATATACGCAGTATTTT.

The table lists this clonotype with many counts. The chain joins TRBV6-1 to TRBJ1-5; 7 positions match TRBD1. Germline V CDR1 and CDR2: MNHNS, SASEGT. CDR3 length equals 14 residues. The ends lost 8 bases at V and 6 bases at J; junction bases unmatched: 10. CDR3 sequence: CASGTAGLGQPQHF. CDR3 DNA sequence: TGTGCCAGCGGGACAGCGGGACTAGGTCAGCCCCAGCATTTT.

Note on this clonotype: One end of the junction does not line up with germline, which may come from a read error. V usage is TRBV11-2 and J usage is TRBJ2-5; 7 nucleotides match TRBD1. Per germline, CDR1 SGHAT and CDR2 FQNNGV. This CDR3 region has 14 residues. The CDR3 nucleotides are TGCGCCAGCAGCCAAGATGGGACAGAAGAGACCCAGTACTTC. This codes for CASSQDGTEETQYF.

This chain uses TRBV18 with TRBJ2-7, with unresolved D. The CDR3 is 13 amino acids. Germline values: CDR1 KGHSH, CDR2 LQKENI. Deletions cut 2 bases from V and 2 bases from J, with 7 bases between. This chain's CDR3 is CASSPDITYEQYF. The CDR3 bases are TGTGCCAGCTCACCAGACATAACCTACGAGCAGTACTTC.

This clonotype was seen more than once but under ten times. As DNA, the CDR3 is TGTGCCAGCAGCTTAGGTGGTACGGGTTTGCGGGGCACAGATACGCAGTATTTT. Translating gives CASSLGGTGLRGTDTQYF. The chain recombines TRBV7-2 with TRBJ2-3; D is perhaps TRBD2 (5 bases). V was trimmed by 1 base and J by 1 base, leaving 18 bases between them. In germline, CDR1 is SGHTA, CDR2 FQGNSA. This CDR3 comprises 18 residues. Variable domain in full (rest from reference TRBV7-2 and TRBJ2-3): GAGVSQSPSNKVTEKGKDVELRCDPISGHTALYWYRQSLGQGLEFLIYFQGNSAPDKSGLPSDRFSAERTGGSVSTLTIQRTQQEDSAVYLCASSLGGTGLRGTDTQYFGPGTRLTVL.

The chain recombines TRBV15 with TRBJ2-7, with 10 nucleotides matching TRBD2. Germline assignment: CDR1 LNHNV and CDR2 YYDKDF (reference sequence). V lost 3 bases and J lost 9; bases outside the gene matches: 14. This CDR3 is built from 16 residues. CDR3 sequence (DNA): TGTGCCACCAGCAGCCAAGATTGGACTAGCGGTCTTGGGCAGTACTTC. This codes for CATSSQDWTSGLGQYF.

This clonotype came up many times. The V and J genes are TRBV3-1 and TRBJ1-5; maybe TRBD1 (5 bases). The ends were cut back, 9 bases at V and 1 base at J, with 10 bases in the middle. This CDR3 has 13 residues. Germline CDR1 reads LGHDT; CDR2 reads YNNKEL (reference sequence). The CDR3 DNA follows: TGTGCCAGTGGGAGGGGCAGCAATCAGCCCCAGCATTTT. It codes for CASGRGSNQPQHF.

This clonotype turned up a few times. This chain connects TRBV20-1 to TRBJ1-2; TRBD1 is a possible D gene (5 bases). V was shortened by 6 bases and J by 2 bases, with 13 bases between the two germline ends. The germline V gene has CDR1 DFQATT and CDR2 SNEGSKA (reference sequence). The CDR3 is 13 residues long. In nucleotides, the CDR3 is TGCAGTGCCTTGACGGGGGACAACTATGGCTACACCTTC. It translates to CSALTGDNYGYTF.

In its sample, this clonotype was seen many times. J is TRBJ1-1 and V is TRBV12-3 or TRBV12-4; D uncertain. The CDR3 runs 12 residues. V lost 3 bases and J 7 bases, leaving 9 bases between the germline ends. As DNA, the CDR3 is TGTGCCAGCAGTTTGATGTTCAATGAAGCTTTCTTT. Its translation is CASSLMFNEAFF.

The rearrangement joins TRBV28 to TRBJ2-7, with TRBD2 identical over 13 bases. The ends lost 4 bases at V and 1 base at J; junction bases unmatched: 7. The germline V gene has CDR1 MDHEN and CDR2 SYDVKM. This CDR3 is 17 amino acids long. CDR3 DNA sequence: TGTGCCAGCAGTTCAACCCTGGGACTAGCGGGATCCTACGAGCAGTACTTC. Residues: CASSSTLGLAGSYEQYF.

In this sample, this clonotype turned up many times. The rearrangement joins TRBV12-3 or TRBV12-4 to TRBJ2-7; 7 bases align to TRBD1. J gave up 3 bases and V 6 bases, and 5 bases lay outside the gene matches. This CDR3 is 13 amino acids long. CDR3 in amino acids: CASSPGQVYEQYF. The DNA for the CDR3 is TGTGCCAGCAGCCCCGGACAGGTCTACGAGCAGTACTTC.

In this sample, this clonotype turned up a few times. The rearrangement joins TRBV6-2 or TRBV6-3 to TRBJ1-2, with D possibly TRBD1 on 6 matching bases. V lost 8 bases and J lost 4, with 20 bases in between. The CDR3 has 15 residues. CDR1 and CDR2 (germline): MNHEY, SVGEGT. The CDR3 here is CASLTSSDSLYGYTF. CDR3 DNA sequence: TGTGCCAGCCTCACCTCCTCGGACAGTCTCTATGGCTACACCTTC.